This T cell receptor (beta chain) is drawn from a study of T-cell memory formation after mild COVID-19. UMIs and sample barcodes were carried by the TCR alpha and TCR beta cDNA libraries that 5'RACE produced using constant-segment primers. TCRdb itself ran the 5' RACE reads through MiXCR, one entry per CDR3 protein. The sample holds some 110,000 distinct CDR3 sequences, under 15% seen once. Study results and limitations: The appearance of some responding clones in pre-infection memory suggested that cross-reactive memory joined.

Comment on this clonotype: Its antigen remains unknown.

The receptor was isolated from an adult woman who had mild COVID-19 (a few samples of this study predate the infection). Cell type and time point are not known. The specimen sequenced was PBMCs or a T cell subset sorted from them (not recorded which).

In DNA form, the CDR3 reads TGTGCCAGCAGCCAAGAACCAGGCGTGAACACTGAAGCTTTCTTT. Residues: CASSQEPGVNTEAFF. The V and J genes are TRBV3-1 and TRBJ1-1; no firm D call. The CDR3 consists of 15 residues. The germline V gene has CDR1 LGHDT and CDR2 YNNKEL (reference sequence). V dropped 0 bases and J dropped 0 bases, with 8 bases sitting between them. The complete variable domain, with remaining parts taken from reference TRBV3-1 and TRBJ1-1, reads DTAVSQTPKYLVTQMGNDKSIKCEQNLGHDTMYWYKQDSKKFLKIMFSYNNKELIINETVPNRFSPKSPDKAHLNLHINSLELGDSAVYFCASSQEPGVNTEAFFGQGTRLTVV.